This T cell receptor (beta chain) was profiled in a study of blood T cell repertoires in COVID-19. The CDR3 is 16 residues long. The germline gives CDR1 KGHDR, CDR2 SFDVKD. After removal of 5 bases from V and 0 bases from J, the junction contained 5 bases not matched to a gene. Produced via immunoSEQ multiplex PCR; TCRdb's table is partial and in-frame only. The sample records some 400,000 clones, roughly nine tenths being singletons. Sequenced material: PBMCs or T cells enriched from blood (not recorded which). The receptor was derived from a man aged 30 to 45 who had recovered from COVID-19. J is TRBJ2-1 and V is TRBV24-1; 8 bases fit TRBD2. This CDR3 reads CATSGTSGSSYNEQFF. In DNA, the CDR3 is TGTGCCACCAGTGGAACTAGCGGAAGCTCCTACAATGAGCAGTTCTTC.